Following are 14 T cell receptor beta chains from one sample sequenced in a study of T cell responses to AZD1222 COVID-19 vaccine. Profiling relied on immunoSEQ multiplex PCR, and the TCRdb table lists in-frame clones only, not all of them. The sample carries around 130,000 clones, 90% to 95% recorded once. The source was peripheral blood, collected 28 days after the second AZD1222 dose. Receptor source: an adult who received the AZD1222 COVID-19 vaccine.

This chain links TRBV7-2 with TRBJ2-3; D unclear. The V gene's germline CDR1 is SGHTA and CDR2 FQGNSA. Trimming pared 4 bases from V and 8 bases from J, leaving 25 bases between. There are 17 residues in the CDR3. The CDR3 DNA sequence: TGTGCCAGCAGCTCCCGCGAAGCTCGCCTCTCGGAATCTACGCAGTATTTT. Protein product: CASSSREARLSESTQYF. Variable domain in full (rest from reference TRBV7-2 and TRBJ2-3): GAGVSQSPSNKVTEKGKDVELRCDPISGHTALYWYRQSLGQGLEFLIYFQGNSAPDKSGLPSDRFSAERTGGSVSTLTIQRTQQEDSAVYLCASSSREARLSESTQYFGPGTRLTVL.

The rearrangement uses TRBV9 and TRBJ2-5; 9 bases fit TRBD2. This CDR3 spans 15 amino acids. Trimming cost V 3 bases and J 6 bases; bases outside gene matches: 9. CDR1 is SGDLS, CDR2 YYNGEE, per germline. Here the CDR3 DNA reads TGTGCCAGCAGCGCCTACGATAGCGGGGGAAAGACCCAGTACTTC. It encodes CASSAYDSGGKTQYF.

The CDR3 spells CASSWGRPGYEQYF. The CDR3 DNA reads as TGTGCCAGCAGCTGGGGACGCCCTGGGTACGAGCAGTACTTC. The rearrangement uses TRBV5-6 and TRBJ2-7, with D perhaps assigned TRBD1 or TRBD2 (5 bases each). The germline V gene has CDR1 SGHDT and CDR2 YYEEEE. The CDR3 contains 14 residues. V was clipped by 3 bases and J by 4 bases, with 14 bases between them.

This rearrangement joins TRBV6-5 to TRBJ2-5, with D perhaps matching TRBD1 (6 bases). V lost 5 bases, J lost 5 bases, and 12 bases lay in between. CDR3 length: 13 residues. Germline-derived CDR1 and CDR2 are MNHEY and SVGAGI. The CDR3 protein is CASSLRGRETQYF. CDR3 DNA sequence: TGTGCCAGCAGTCTCAGGGGCAGGGAGACCCAGTACTTC.

In its sample, this clone was seen once. V is TRBV4-3 and J is TRBJ1-2, with D unresolved. Germline V gene lookup returns CDR1 LGHNA and CDR2 YSLEER. The CDR3 runs 14 residues. V gave up 0 bases and J gave up 11 bases, with 16 bases separating them. CDR3 in amino acids: CASSQDSGLLGYTF. CDR3 nucleotide sequence: TGCGCCAGCAGCCAAGATAGCGGGCTCCTGGGGTACACCTTC.

This chain links TRBV19 with TRBJ1-4; perhaps TRBD1 as D (5 bases). The V and J ends lost 7 bases and 8 bases respectively, with 17 bases between them. The germline gives CDR1 LNHDA, CDR2 SQIVND (reference sequence). The CDR3 spans 14 residues. In DNA, the CDR3 is TGTGCCAGTACTACCCCAGGGATTGAAGAAAAACTGTTTTTT. Its protein product is CASTTPGIEEKLFF.

This sequence joins TRBV15 and TRBJ2-7; tentative D call: TRBD1 (6 bases). The CDR3 runs 16 residues. CDR1 LNHNV and CDR2 YYDKDF come from the germline V gene (reference sequence). The germline V and J ends were trimmed by 1 base and 5 bases, with 18 bases remaining between them. The DNA of the CDR3 is TGTGCCACCAGCAGAGTCTACAGGGCCATAGAGGACGAGCAGTACTTC. It encodes CATSRVYRAIEDEQYF.

This sequence joins TRBV7-2 and TRBJ1-2; D uncertain. The germline V gene encodes CDR1 SGHTA and CDR2 FQGNSA. The CDR3 runs to 12 residues. Trimming shortened V by 5 bases and J by 1 base, and 5 bases separated the two germline ends. The CDR3 coding sequence is TGTGCCAGCAGCCCGATTAACTATGGCTACACCTTC. The encoded protein is CASSPINYGYTF.

The chain links TRBV2 to TRBJ1-1; no clear D. The germline V and J ends were trimmed by 6 bases and 3 bases, with 14 bases remaining between them. Germline CDR1 is SNHLY and CDR2 is FYNNEI. This CDR3 contains 14 residues. CDR3 in DNA: TGTGCCAGCAGGCCGGTTTCCTTGTACACTGAAGCTTTCTTT. Its translation: CASRPVSLYTEAFF. The full variable domain, with the rest looked up from reference TRBV2 and TRBJ1-1, is EPEVTQTPSHQVTQMGQEVILRCVPISNHLYFYWYRQILGQKVEFLVSFYNNEISEKSEIFDDQFSVERPDGSNFTLKIRSTKLEDSAMYFCASRPVSLYTEAFFGQGTRLTVV.

V usage is TRBV19 and J usage is TRBJ1-1; possibly TRBD1 for D (6 bases). The CDR3 is 12 amino acids. Germline CDR1 is LNHDA and CDR2 is SQIVND (reference sequence). Deletions cut 7 bases from V and 1 base from J, with 7 bases between. CDR3 in DNA: TGTGCCAGTAAGGGGGGGAACACTGAAGCTTTCTTT. Translation gives CASKGGNTEAFF.

The J gene is TRBJ1-6, the V gene TRBV4-3; D unclear. V was trimmed by 2 bases and J by 2 bases, leaving 10 bases between them. The CDR3 spans 16 residues. Germline CDR1 is LGHNA and CDR2 is YSLEER. The CDR3, as DNA: TGCGCCAGCAGCCAAACTGTTACCGCCTATAATTCACCCCTCCACTTT. It encodes CASSQTVTAYNSPLHF.

The chain is built from TRBV6-1 and TRBJ1-2; D gene unclear. CDR1 and CDR2 from the germline V gene are MNHNS and SASEGT. CDR3 length equals 12 residues. V lost 0 bases to trimming and J lost 4 bases, with 3 bases between them. The CDR3 is CASSEASYGYTF. The CDR3 bases are TGTGCCAGCAGTGAAGCCAGCTATGGCTACACCTTC.

V usage is TRBV6-5 and J usage is TRBJ2-4; perhaps TRBD1 as D (6 bases). V lost 7 bases, J lost 5 bases, and 15 bases lay in between. The CDR3 consists of 14 residues. Per the germline V gene, CDR1 is MNHEY and CDR2 is SVGAGI. CDR3 coding DNA: TGTGCCAGCAATTCCGGTCGGACAGAAAACATTCAGTACTTC. Its translation: CASNSGRTENIQYF.

CDR3 in DNA: TGTGCCATCAGTGAGTCGGGGCCAAGAAACACCATATATTTT. Protein sequence: CAISESGPRNTIYF. This chain joins TRBV10-3 and TRBJ1-3, with D perhaps TRBD1 (5 bases). The CDR3 loop spans 14 amino acids. CDR1 and CDR2 from the germline V gene are ENHRY and SYGVKD. V lost 0 bases to trimming and J lost 5 bases, with 8 bases between them.